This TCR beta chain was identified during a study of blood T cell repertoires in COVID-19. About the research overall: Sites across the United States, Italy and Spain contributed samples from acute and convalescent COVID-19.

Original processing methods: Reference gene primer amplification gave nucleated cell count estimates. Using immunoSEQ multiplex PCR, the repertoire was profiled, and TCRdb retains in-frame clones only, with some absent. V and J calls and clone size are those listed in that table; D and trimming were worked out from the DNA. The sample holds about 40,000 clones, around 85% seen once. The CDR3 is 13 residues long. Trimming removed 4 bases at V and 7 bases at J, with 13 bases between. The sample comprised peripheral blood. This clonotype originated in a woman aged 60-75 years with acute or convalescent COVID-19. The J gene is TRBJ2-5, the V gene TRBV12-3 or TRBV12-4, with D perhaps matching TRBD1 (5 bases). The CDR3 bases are TGTGCCAGCAGTTCCGACTCCCAGGGGACCCAGTACTTC. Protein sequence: CASSSDSQGTQYF.